This TCR beta chain was identified in a study of T cells in localized non-small cell lung cancer. This CDR3 spans 17 amino acids. Germline V gene data show CDR1 as LGHNA and CDR2 as YNFKEQ. J gave up 7 bases and V 0 bases, and 12 bases lay outside the gene matches. TCRdb's table, derived via immunoSEQ multiplex PCR, lists solely in-frame clones and lacks some. The data show about 40,000 clones, with 81% seen just once and 7.3% held by the top ten. This receptor was obtained from a male donor aged 60 or over with stage II lung adenocarcinoma. V gene TRBV4-2 combines with J gene TRBJ2-1, with 7 bases identical to TRBD2. The material sequenced was peripheral blood mononuclear cells, taken before any cancer treatment. The CDR3, as DNA: TGTGCCAGCAGCCAAGATTTACTAGCGACCTCGTTGAATGAGCAGTTCTTC. Amino acids: CASSQDLLATSLNEQFF.